The 6 T cell receptor beta chains reported below all come from one sample, sequenced in a study of CD8+CD57+ T cells in acquired aplastic anemia. The template used for profiling TCR beta VDJ and CDR3 was genomic DNA. TCRdb reanalysed the reads using MiXCR and keeps one entry per CDR3 protein. The data hold roughly 420,000 distinct CDR3 sequences, with approximately 70% observed a single time. The sequenced sample was sorted CD4+, CD8+, or CD8+CD57+ T cells (not recorded which) from PBMCs. These receptors all come from a human donor in good health, serving as a control.

With respect to this clonotype: A much larger clone differs by one base, so this may be a read error. The CDR3 nucleotides are TGTGCCATCAGGAAGACAGGGACGGAGACCCAGTACTTC. Amino acids: CAIRKTGTETQYF. The V and J genes are TRBV10-3 and TRBJ2-5, with 7 bases matching TRBD1. The germline V gene encodes CDR1 ENHRY and CDR2 SYGVKD. The CDR3 loop spans 13 amino acids. V lost 6 bases and J lost 5; bases outside the gene matches: 6.

This chain joins TRBV9 and TRBJ2-2, with 7 bases lining up with TRBD1. The V gene end was trimmed by 3 bases and the J gene end by 12 bases; junction bases not matched to a gene: 17. Germline lookup yields CDR1 SGDLS and CDR2 YYNGEE. The CDR3 extends over 16 amino acids. The CDR3 reads CASSEGQPNYGYKLFF. In DNA, the CDR3 is TGTGCCAGCAGCGAGGGACAGCCCAACTATGGCTACAAGCTGTTTTTT.

This sequence joins TRBV7-2 and TRBJ2-1; D is perhaps TRBD1 (6 bases). The CDR3 is made up of 17 amino acids. V was clipped by 3 bases and J by 10 bases, with 25 bases between them. Germline loops: CDR1 SGHTA, CDR2 FQGNSA. CDR3 loop: CASSLTTGPGQPQEQFF. The CDR3 coding sequence is TGTGCCAGCAGCTTGACGACAGGCCCTGGCCAGCCCCAGGAGCAGTTCTTC.

The chain recombines TRBV5-5 with TRBJ2-7; TRBD1 might be the D (6 bases). The length of the CDR3 is 16 residues. V gave up 5 bases and J gave up 0 bases, with 18 bases separating them. Germline V gene data show CDR1 as SGHKS and CDR2 as YYEKEE (reference sequence). DNA for the CDR3: TGTGCCAGCAGTCCTGACACGGGACAAAGCTCCTACGAGCAGTACTTC. Translation: CASSPDTGQSSYEQYF.

The V gene is TRBV5-1, the J gene TRBJ1-3; D gene uncertain. Looked up from germline, CDR1 is SGHRS and CDR2 is YFSETQ. V lost 4 bases and J 5 bases, leaving 13 bases between the germline ends. The CDR3 is 14 residues long. CDR3 bases: TGCGCCAGCAGCCGGAACAGAACACGAAACACCATATATTTT. Amino acid sequence: CASSRNRTRNTIYF.

This sequence joins TRBV25-1 and TRBJ2-3, with TRBD1 identical over 8 bases. V shed 6 bases and J 1 base; nucleotides not matched to a gene: 6. This CDR3 region has 15 residues. Looked up from germline, CDR1 is MGHDK and CDR2 is SYGVNS. Here the CDR3 reads CASSPPGQGTDTQYF. The CDR3 nucleotides read TGTGCCAGCAGCCCACCGGGACAGGGCACAGATACGCAGTATTTT.